This T cell receptor (beta chain) is drawn from a study of Ad26.COV2.S vaccination and SARS-CoV-2 variants. Germline loops: CDR1 MNHEY, CDR2 SMNVEV (reference sequence). V dropped 6 bases and J dropped 3 bases, with 5 bases sitting between them. The CDR3 runs 11 residues. Treatment here: some 20 received Ad26.COV2.S at low or high dose, single or two shots; several received placebo; per-sample allocation not given. After the first vaccine or placebo injection, samples were drawn on day 63. Libraries were prepared by immunoSEQ multiplex PCR; TCRdb keeps only in-frame clonotypes and omits some of them. The table shows a few hundred thousand clones, with around 87% occurring only once.

The chain combines TRBV27 with TRBJ1-2; D ambiguous. This receptor was taken from a person aged 18-60 years who received the Ad26.COV2.S COVID-19 vaccine or a placebo. Sample: peripheral blood, taken in a trial of Ad26.COV2.S vaccine versus placebo. CDR3 sequence reads: CASRNYYGYTF. Here the CDR3 DNA reads TGTGCCAGCAGGAATTACTATGGCTACACCTTC.